A single sample is the source of the 32 T cell receptor beta chains below, sequenced in a study of T cell clonotyping in hematopoietic cell transplantation. Time point: recipient sample about 28 days before transplant, after cytoreduction. Profiling relied on immunoSEQ multiplex PCR, and the TCRdb table lists in-frame clones only, not all of them. The sample includes roughly 44,000 clones, 85% of them seen just once. This sample comprised peripheral blood mononuclear cells, obtained before stem cell transplant. The receptor set was obtained from a man in his fifties or sixties with acute myeloid leukemia. Some clones in this sample may be carry-over from other donors' samples.

This clone came up once. The J gene is TRBJ2-3, the V gene TRBV5-4, with unresolved D. Trimming took 4 bases from V and 2 from J, leaving 8 bases between them. CDR3 size: 13 residues. Germline CDR1 SGHNT, CDR2 YYREEE (reference sequence). The CDR3 nucleotides read TGTGCCAGCAGCACCTCCTACACAGATACGCAGTATTTT. Its protein product is CASSTSYTDTQYF.

This clone was detected only once. This chain connects TRBV11-2 to TRBJ2-2; TRBD1 matches 10 bases. The CDR3 extends over 19 amino acids. Germline CDR1 SGHAT, CDR2 FQNNGV. Trimming took 6 bases from V and 7 from J; bases not matched to a gene: 20. The CDR3 DNA sequence: TGTGCCAGCAGGGAGGGAACCGGGCGCGGACAGGGGGTGATCGGGGAGCTGTTTTTT. Amino acid sequence: CASREGTGRGQGVIGELFF.

V gene TRBV7-3 combines with J gene TRBJ2-2; D may be TRBD1 or TRBD2 (5 bases each). CDR3 length: 13 residues. The V end was cut by 4 bases, the J end by 5 bases, with 8 bases between. CDR1 is SGHTA and CDR2 is FQGTGA in the germline V gene. The CDR3 is CASSSGSTGELFF. DNA of the CDR3: TGTGCCAGCAGCTCAGGGAGTACCGGGGAGCTGTTTTTT.

The rearrangement links TRBV7-2 to TRBJ2-3; maybe TRBD2 (5 bases). Trimming shortened V by 3 bases and J by 5 bases, and 18 bases separated the two germline ends. Per germline, CDR1 SGHTA and CDR2 FQGNSA. The CDR3 is 16 residues long. CDR3 region: CASSFLSAGRGDTQYF. The CDR3 coding sequence is TGTGCCAGCAGCTTTTTGTCTGCAGGTCGGGGAGATACGCAGTATTTT.

V and J are TRBV7-9 and TRBJ2-1; D tentatively fits TRBD1 or TRBD2 (5 bases each). Between the trimmed V and J ends, which lost 0 bases and 4 bases, there was a span of 7 bases. Per germline, CDR1 SEHNR and CDR2 FQNEAQ (reference sequence). The CDR3 consists of 14 residues. CDR3 nucleotide sequence: TGTGCCAGCAGCTTAGCGGGGGAGTACAATGAGCAGTTCTTC. Encoded protein: CASSLAGEYNEQFF.

The chain links TRBV29-1 to TRBJ1-2, with 9 bases identical to TRBD1. Germline V CDR1 and CDR2: SQVTM, ANQGSEA. The ends lost 7 bases at V and 4 bases at J; junction bases unmatched: 7. CDR3 length: 13 amino acids. The CDR3 bases are TGCAGCGCTACAGGGGGCTTGGGCTATGGCTACACCTTC. Its protein product is CSATGGLGYGYTF.

The chain carries TRBV2 and TRBJ1-2; unclear D gene. This CDR3 spans 16 amino acids. CDR1 and CDR2 from the germline V gene are SNHLY and FYNNEI. Trimming cost V 6 bases and J 4 bases, with 21 bases left between them. CDR3: CASSQFDLVLPYGYTF. In DNA, the CDR3 is TGTGCCAGCAGCCAATTTGACCTGGTTCTCCCCTATGGCTACACCTTC.

This chain uses TRBV28 with TRBJ1-4; TRBD1 agrees at 8 bases. The CDR3 is 16 residues long. The V gene's germline CDR1 is MDHEN and CDR2 SYDVKM. The V segment lost 5 bases and the J segment 7 bases; nucleotides outside the gene matches: 12. The CDR3 region is CASSGGTGRRTEKLFF. The DNA for the CDR3 is TGTGCCAGCAGTGGGGGGACAGGTCGAAGGACTGAAAAACTGTTTTTT. Based on the CDR3 plus reference TRBV28 and TRBJ1-4, the full variable domain is DVKVTQSSRYLVKRTGEKVFLECVQDMDHENMFWYRQDPGLGLRLIYFSYDVKMKEKGDIPEGYSVSREKKERFSLILESASTNQTSMYLCASSGGTGRRTEKLFFGSGTQLSVL.

The chain couples TRBV27 to TRBJ1-5, with 8 nucleotides matching TRBD1. The CDR3 loop spans 15 amino acids. Germline V lookup: CDR1 MNHEY, CDR2 SMNVEV (reference sequence). The V segment lost 8 bases and the J segment 0 bases; nucleotides outside the gene matches: 6. The CDR3 loop is CASDRTGYSNQPQHF. The DNA for the CDR3 is TGTGCCAGCGACAGGACAGGGTATAGCAATCAGCCCCAGCATTTT.

This chain links TRBV30 with TRBJ1-2; 7 nucleotides align to TRBD1. The CDR3 has 14 amino acids. CDR1 is GTSNPN and CDR2 is SVGIG in the germline V gene (reference sequence). The V gene end was trimmed by 4 bases and the J gene end by 7 bases; junction bases not matched to a gene: 12. The CDR3 loop is CAWTNKRGPLGYTF. The CDR3 nucleotides are TGTGCCTGGACTAATAAGAGGGGGCCCCTTGGCTACACCTTC.

The chain joins TRBV6-5 to TRBJ2-3, with D perhaps TRBD1 (6 bases). CDR1 and CDR2 from the germline V gene are MNHEY and SVGAGI. This CDR3 region has 13 residues. V lost 9 bases, J lost 2 bases, and 12 bases lay in between. CDR3 sequence (DNA): TGTGCCAGTCAGGGACACGACACAGATACGCAGTATTTT. Protein product: CASQGHDTDTQYF.

The chain has TRBV4-3 and TRBJ2-7; D is uncertain. Germline V CDR1 and CDR2: LGHNA, YSLEER. The CDR3 runs 15 residues. With 2 bases removed from V and 0 bases from J, the gap between germline ends came to 11 bases. The CDR3 DNA is TGCGCCAGCAGCCAAACTCCGAGCCTCTCCTACGAGCAGTACTTC. This translates into CASSQTPSLSYEQYF.

The chain is built from TRBV20-1 and TRBJ1-3; D ambiguous. Germline V gives CDR1 DFQATT, CDR2 SNEGSKA (reference sequence). The CDR3 is 11 amino acids. CDR3 nucleotide sequence: TGCAGCACCGTCTCTGGAAACACCATATATTTT. Translation: CSTVSGNTIYF.

This rearrangement joins TRBV2 to TRBJ1-6; 8 bases align to TRBD1. In germline, CDR1 is SNHLY, CDR2 FYNNEI. V gave up 8 bases and J gave up 14 bases; unmatched junction bases: 8. This CDR3 is built from 12 residues. The CDR3 DNA is TGTGCCAGCGGGGACAGGAGTGTGACCCTCCACTTT. Translated, it gives CASGDRSVTLHF.

In its sample, this clone was seen once. This chain uses TRBV10-1 with TRBJ2-5; 9 nucleotides agree with TRBD1. Germline CDR1 is WNHNN and CDR2 is SYGVQD (reference sequence). This CDR3 contains 14 residues. V was pared by 7 bases and J by 3 bases, with 6 bases of the junction left unmatched. The CDR3 loop is CASNGQGSKETQYF. CDR3 DNA: TGCGCCAGCAACGGACAGGGGTCGAAAGAGACCCAGTACTTC.

The rearrangement uses TRBV28 and TRBJ2-3; D not resolved. Germline CDR1 reads MDHEN; CDR2 reads SYDVKM. This CDR3 comprises 13 residues. Trimming cost V 6 bases and J 4 bases, with 11 bases left between them. CDR3 nucleotides: TGTGCCAGCAGCGACGGGTTGGCAGATACGCAGTATTTT. Translating it yields CASSDGLADTQYF.

The rearrangement links TRBV27 to TRBJ1-1; D possibly corresponds to TRBD1 (5 bases). Trimming pared 1 base from V and 1 base from J, leaving 10 bases between. The CDR3 has 15 residues. Germline V gives CDR1 MNHEY, CDR2 SMNVEV (reference sequence). The CDR3 reads CASSLFGGPNTEAFF. For the CDR3, the DNA is TGTGCCAGCAGTTTATTTGGGGGTCCGAACACTGAAGCTTTCTTT.

The chain employs TRBV5-6 and TRBJ1-2, with TRBD1 matching over 9 bases. Germline V gene sequence: CDR1 SGHDT, CDR2 YYEEEE. Germline trimming cut 4 bases from V and 6 bases from J; bases unmatched to any gene: 10. The CDR3 loop spans 15 amino acids. CDR3 sequence: CASSPGTGRAHGYTF. The DNA of the CDR3 is TGTGCCAGCAGCCCTGGGACAGGGAGAGCTCATGGCTACACCTTC. The variable domain in full, completed from reference TRBV5-6 and TRBJ1-2, reads DAGVTQSPTHLIKTRGQQVTLRCSPKSGHDTVSWYQQALGQGPQFIFQYYEEEERQRGNFPDRFSGHQFPNYSSELNVNALLLGDSALYLCASSPGTGRAHGYTFGSGTRLTVV.

The rearrangement links TRBV7-2 to TRBJ1-6, with D possibly being TRBD1 (6 bases). V was trimmed by 1 base and J by 9 bases, leaving 19 bases between them. The length of the CDR3 is 17 residues. Germline V lookup: CDR1 SGHTA, CDR2 FQGNSA. As DNA, the CDR3 is TGTGCCAGCAGCTTAGGGGGGCGGGCACAGATGAGTTCACCCCTCCACTTT. This translates into CASSLGGRAQMSSPLHF.

This chain joins TRBV28 and TRBJ1-2; D gene ambiguous. Germline V lookup: CDR1 MDHEN, CDR2 SYDVKM. The V gene lost 6 bases and the J gene lost 4 bases, with 15 bases spanning the gap. The CDR3 is 14 residues long. CDR3 in amino acids: CASRIAVGAYGYTF. The CDR3 DNA reads as TGTGCCAGCAGGATTGCCGTGGGAGCCTATGGCTACACCTTC.

The chain recombines TRBV5-4 with TRBJ1-6; D is unclear. CDR3 length equals 13 residues. Germline values: CDR1 SGHNT, CDR2 YYREEE (reference sequence). With 4 bases removed from V and 4 bases from J, the gap between germline ends came to 6 bases. The CDR3 DNA follows: TGTGCCAGCAGCGTAGGGTATAATTCACCCCTCCACTTT. This gives the protein CASSVGYNSPLHF. The full variable domain, completed using reference TRBV5-4 and TRBJ1-6, is ETGVTQSPTHLIKTRGQQVTLRCSSQSGHNTVSWYQQALGQGPQFIFQYYREEENGRGNFPPRFSGLQFPNYSSELNVNALELDDSALYLCASSVGYNSPLHFGNGTRLTVT.

This clone was recorded once. The CDR3 nucleotides are TGTGCCAGCAGTCCTCCAGGGGGAATTGACGAGCAGTACTTC. It yields the protein CASSPPGGIDEQYF. The chain links TRBV28 to TRBJ2-7; TRBD1 agrees at 7 bases. This CDR3 comprises 14 residues. The V gene's germline CDR1 is MDHEN and CDR2 SYDVKM. V trimming: 5 bases; J trimming: 5 bases; junction bases outside the gene matches: 9.

The chain has TRBV6-1 and TRBJ2-5, with D uncertain. The length of the CDR3 is 8 residues. V lost 6 bases, J lost 14 bases, and 7 bases lay in between. The germline gives CDR1 MNHNS, CDR2 SASEGT. CDR3 DNA: TGTGCCAGCAGCCGTGTCTACTTC. This translates into CASSRVYF.

The V call is TRBV5-1, the J call TRBJ2-5; 7 bases agree with TRBD1. CDR3 length: 14 residues. The germline gives CDR1 SGHRS, CDR2 YFSETQ. After removal of 5 bases from V and 2 bases from J, the junction contained 6 bases not matched to a gene. The CDR3 nucleotides read TGCGCCAGCAGGTGGGTGGGACAGCAAGAGACCCAGTACTTC. Residues: CASRWVGQQETQYF.

The chain carries TRBV7-3 and TRBJ2-5; 10 bases line up with TRBD2. The CDR3 has 19 amino acids. Germline V gene sequence: CDR1 SGHTA, CDR2 FQGTGA. The J segment lost 1 base and the V segment lost 0 bases, leaving 11 bases of the junction unmatched. Written as DNA, the CDR3 is TGTGCCAGCAGCTTAACCGGGAGGGGGGCTAGCGGGGGCCAAGAGACCCAGTACTTC. Its protein product is CASSLTGRGASGGQETQYF. The full variable domain, completed using reference TRBV7-3 and TRBJ2-5, is GAGVSQTPSNKVTEKGKYVELRCDPISGHTALYWYRQSLGQGPEFLIYFQGTGAADDSGLPNDRFFAVRPEGSVSTLKIQRTERGDSAVYLCASSLTGRGASGGQETQYFGPGTRLLVL.

This chain's CDR3 is CASSRWTGTLYGYTF. The CDR3 nucleotides read TGCGCCAGCAGCCGCTGGACAGGGACACTATATGGCTACACCTTC. V gene TRBV4-3 combines with J gene TRBJ1-2; 8 bases map to TRBD1. J gave up 5 bases and V 4 bases, and 9 bases lay outside the gene matches. Germline values: CDR1 LGHNA, CDR2 YSLEER. This CDR3 has 15 amino acids.

This sequence joins TRBV7-2 and TRBJ2-7; a possible D gene is TRBD1 (5 bases). The CDR3 is 15 amino acids. Deletions cut 1 base from V and 2 bases from J, with 12 bases between. Germline-derived CDR1 and CDR2 are SGHTA and FQGNSA. The CDR3 sequence: CASSLEWTHTYEQYF. The CDR3 nucleotides are TGTGCCAGCAGCTTAGAATGGACACACACCTACGAGCAGTACTTC.

The genes are TRBV2 and TRBJ2-7; unclear D gene. The V gene's germline CDR1 is SNHLY and CDR2 FYNNEI. V was cut by 5 bases and J by 0 bases, with 5 bases left in between. The CDR3 spans 12 residues. The CDR3 DNA reads TGTGCCAGCAGTAGGGACTCCTACGAGCAGTACTTC. Its protein product is CASSRDSYEQYF.

This chain links TRBV19 with TRBJ1-1; 10 bases map to TRBD1. The CDR3 is made up of 17 amino acids. V dropped 7 bases and J dropped 1; count of bases not matched to a gene: 12. CDR1 LNHDA and CDR2 SQIVND come from the germline V gene (reference sequence). DNA of the CDR3: TGTGCCAGTATCCTAAGGGCCGGGGACAGGGGGAACACTGAAGCTTTCTTT. Its translation is CASILRAGDRGNTEAFF.

This chain connects TRBV28 to TRBJ1-4; D is perhaps TRBD1 (5 bases). V lost 7 bases and J lost 8, with 20 bases in between. The CDR3 contains 15 residues. CDR1 and CDR2 (germline): MDHEN, SYDVKM. CDR3 DNA: TGTGCCAGCACCGCCGTGGGGGGAAAGAGGGAAAAACTGTTTTTT. This sequence encodes CASTAVGGKREKLFF. Drawing the rest from reference TRBV28 and TRBJ1-4, the complete variable domain is DVKVTQSSRYLVKRTGEKVFLECVQDMDHENMFWYRQDPGLGLRLIYFSYDVKMKEKGDIPEGYSVSREKKERFSLILESASTNQTSMYLCASTAVGGKREKLFFGSGTQLSVL.

The J gene is TRBJ2-7, the V gene TRBV5-1; weak D call: TRBD1 (5 bases). V was clipped by 5 bases and J by 2 bases, with 17 bases between them. The CDR3 loop spans 15 amino acids. From germline, CDR1 is SGHRS and CDR2 YFSETQ. The CDR3 here is CASSTTEPPTYEQYF. The DNA for the CDR3 is TGCGCCAGCAGTACGACAGAGCCCCCGACCTACGAGCAGTACTTC.

The chain is built from TRBV7-9 and TRBJ1-1; 7 bases are shared with TRBD1. The CDR3 runs to 15 residues. The germline V gene encodes CDR1 SEHNR and CDR2 FQNEAQ (reference sequence). The V and J ends lost 4 bases and 0 bases, in that order; junction bases with no gene match: 5. CDR3 in DNA: TGTGCCAGCAGCTGGGCACAGGGGATGAACACTGAAGCTTTCTTT. This gives the protein CASSWAQGMNTEAFF.